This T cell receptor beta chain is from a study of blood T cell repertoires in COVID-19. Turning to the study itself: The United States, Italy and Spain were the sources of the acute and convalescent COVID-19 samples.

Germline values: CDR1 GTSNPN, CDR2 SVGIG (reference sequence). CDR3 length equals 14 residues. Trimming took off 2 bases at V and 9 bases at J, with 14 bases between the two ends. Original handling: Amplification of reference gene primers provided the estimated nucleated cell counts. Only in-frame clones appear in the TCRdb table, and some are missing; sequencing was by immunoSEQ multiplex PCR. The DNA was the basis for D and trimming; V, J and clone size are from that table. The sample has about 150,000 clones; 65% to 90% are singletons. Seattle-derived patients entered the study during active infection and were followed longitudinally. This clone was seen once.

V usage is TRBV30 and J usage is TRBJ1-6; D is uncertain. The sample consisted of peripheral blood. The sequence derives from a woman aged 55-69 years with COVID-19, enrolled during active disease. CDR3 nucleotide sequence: TGTGCCTGGAGTTCTGCACTAGGCTCTTCACCCCTCCACTTT. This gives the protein CAWSSALGSSPLHF.